Following are 15 T cell receptor beta chains from one sample sequenced in a study of T-cell reconstitution after alpha-beta-depleted transplantation in children. Molecular barcoding with unique molecular identifiers was used for the TCRbeta library. Using its own MiXCR run on the PCR reads, TCRdb lists one record per CDR3 protein. The sample shows about 540,000 distinct CDR3 sequences, more than 20% of them seen only once. This sample comprised PBMCs, obtained before TCRalphabeta/CD19-depleted stem cell transplant. These TCRs come from a boy in the first two years of life with Wiskott-Aldrich syndrome, due to receive a stem cell transplant.

This clonotype has just a few counts. The chain joins TRBV7-8 to TRBJ2-2; D gene unclear. The CDR3 consists of 12 residues. CDR1 and CDR2 from the germline V gene are SGHVS and FQNEAQ. Trimming took 1 base from V and 9 from J, leaving 6 bases between them. The CDR3 sequence is CASSLVVWELFF. The CDR3 coding sequence is TGTGCCAGCAGCTTAGTCGTCTGGGAGCTGTTTTTT.

A few counts support this clonotype. The chain links TRBV9 to TRBJ1-1; possibly TRBD1 for D (6 bases). V was pared by 4 bases and J by 1 base, with 11 bases between. Germline V gene sequence: CDR1 SGDLS, CDR2 YYNGEE. CDR3 length: 14 residues. DNA for the CDR3: TGTGCCAGCAGCATAACAGGGTCGAACACTGAAGCTTTCTTT. Protein product: CASSITGSNTEAFF.

This clonotype showed up just a few times. The CDR3 is CASSPLGWDTQYF. Written as DNA, the CDR3 is TGTGCCAGCAGTCCCCTGGGATGGGATACGCAGTATTTT. The chain is built from TRBV12-3 or TRBV12-4 and TRBJ2-3; D unresolved. Trimming shortened V by 5 bases and J by 6 bases, and 12 bases separated the two germline ends. The CDR3 is 13 residues long.

The sample holds many counts of this clonotype. V is TRBV20-1 and J is TRBJ2-1; no clear D. CDR1 DFQATT and CDR2 SNEGSKA come from the germline V gene (reference sequence). The CDR3 runs to 12 residues. Trimming pared 5 bases from V and 6 bases from J, leaving 11 bases between. CDR3 coding DNA: TGCAGTGCTTGCCTGACCTTCAATGAGCAGTTCTTC. Residues: CSACLTFNEQFF.

DNA for the CDR3: TGCAGCGTTGGTGCCCGTAACAATGAGCAGTTCTTC. It specifies CSVGARNNEQFF. The chain links TRBV29-1 to TRBJ2-1; no clear D. Germline V gene lookup returns CDR1 SQVTM and CDR2 ANQGSEA. Trimming removed 4 bases at V and 5 bases at J, with 9 bases between. CDR3 length equals 12 residues.

The chain recombines TRBV6-1 with TRBJ1-4; D ambiguous. Germline CDR1 and CDR2: MNHNS and SASEGT. Trimming left V 5 bases short and J 5 bases short, with 9 bases between. The CDR3 consists of 13 residues. CDR3 sequence reads: CASSIYKNEKLFF. In DNA form, the CDR3 reads TGTGCCAGCAGTATTTACAAGAATGAAAAACTGTTTTTT.

This clonotype was detected a few times. The chain recombines TRBV27 with TRBJ2-1; D is unresolved. Trimming cost V 3 bases and J 3 bases, with 6 bases left between them. The CDR3 spans 13 residues. CDR1 and CDR2 from the germline V gene are MNHEY and SMNVEV (reference sequence). Here the CDR3 DNA reads TGTGCCAGCAGTTTCTCGTTCTACAATGAGCAGTTCTTC. It specifies CASSFSFYNEQFF.

The rearrangement links TRBV5-1 to TRBJ2-3; possible D gene TRBD2, 6 bases. CDR3 length equals 16 residues. Germline V lookup: CDR1 SGHRS, CDR2 YFSETQ. V was cut by 1 base and J by 1 base, with 13 bases left in between. DNA of the CDR3: TGCGCCAGCAGCTTGCTAGTAGCGGCGGGCACAGATACGCAGTATTTT. It translates to CASSLLVAAGTDTQYF.

The chain combines TRBV24-1 with TRBJ2-1; tentatively, D is TRBD1 or TRBD2 (6 bases each). Germline V gene lookup returns CDR1 KGHDR and CDR2 SFDVKD. CDR3 length: 14 amino acids. V was pared by 8 bases and J by 2 bases, with 12 bases between. This CDR3 is CATKGGPPYNEQFF. The CDR3 bases are TGTGCCACCAAGGGGGGTCCGCCCTACAATGAGCAGTTCTTC.

This clonotype was seen a few times. The chain has TRBV20-1 and TRBJ1-2; D is uncertain. Trimming shortened V by 5 bases and J by 4 bases, and 23 bases separated the two germline ends. CDR3 size: 16 residues. CDR1 DFQATT and CDR2 SNEGSKA come from the germline V gene (reference sequence). CDR3 amino acids: CSAGASLPGAIYGYTF. As DNA, the CDR3 is TGCAGTGCTGGAGCGTCCCTGCCAGGAGCGATCTATGGCTACACCTTC.

V is TRBV4-2 and J is TRBJ2-1; D remains ambiguous. CDR3 length equals 13 residues. Per germline, CDR1 LGHNA and CDR2 YNFKEQ. The V end was cut by 1 base, the J end by 7 bases, with 8 bases between. CDR3 residues: CASSQAFENEQFF. CDR3 sequence (DNA): TGTGCCAGCAGCCAAGCATTTGAGAATGAGCAGTTCTTC.

The chain combines TRBV25-1 with TRBJ1-5; D perhaps matches TRBD1 (5 bases). Germline values: CDR1 MGHDK, CDR2 SYGVNS. This CDR3 region has 14 residues. V shed 4 bases and J shed 8 bases, with 15 bases lying between them. CDR3 sequence reads: CASSGQGYLKPQHF. The CDR3, as DNA: TGTGCCAGCAGTGGCCAGGGATACCTAAAGCCCCAGCATTTT.

CDR3 residues: CASSFTGGAEKLFF. CDR3 nucleotide sequence: TGCGCCAGCAGCTTTACAGGGGGCGCCGAAAAACTGTTTTTT. J is TRBJ1-4 and V is TRBV4-1; TRBD1 matches at 9 bases. The CDR3 has 14 residues. V shed 5 bases, J shed 8 bases, and the junction held 6 bases outside the gene matches. Germline V gives CDR1 MGHRA, CDR2 YSYEKL.

The chain carries TRBV5-1 and TRBJ2-2; tentative D call: TRBD2 (5 bases). This CDR3 region has 14 residues. Germline-derived CDR1 and CDR2 are SGHRS and YFSETQ. V was trimmed by 5 bases and J by 6 bases, leaving 14 bases between them. The DNA of the CDR3 is TGCGCCAGCAGTGGAGGCAGGATCTCCGGGGAGCTGTTTTTT. Its protein is CASSGGRISGELFF.

The chain combines TRBV4-2 with TRBJ2-5; D uncertain. Trimming cost V 0 bases and J 1 base, with 6 bases left between them. The CDR3 is made up of 14 amino acids. Germline CDR1 is LGHNA and CDR2 is YNFKEQ. The CDR3 region has the DNA TGTGCCAGCAGCCAAGATTTCGGCCAAGAGACCCAGTACTTC. Residues: CASSQDFGQETQYF.